The 5 T cell receptor beta chains given below trace back to one sample, sequenced in a study of T-cell memory formation after mild COVID-19 (dated by TCRdb to the early 2020s). Library generation was performed with 5' RACE. Sequencing instrument: Illumina NovaSeq 6000. The public reads were reprocessed in TCRdb via fastp at Q25 and MiXCR, keeping in-frame beta chains. Every entry covers one CDR3 protein and lists the most common genes and DNA from its rows. The sample table holds about 210,000 distinct CDR3 sequences, of which roughly a tenth were seen once. Jointly, the top ten make up under 3.5% of the sample. Sequencing was performed on PBMCs or a T cell subset sorted from them (not recorded which). The receptor set was obtained from a man aged 18 to 35 who had mild COVID-19 (a few samples of this study predate the infection). The sample titles of this study are shuffled in the database, so cell type and time point are left out; the donor was told from shared clones.

This chain joins TRBV11-3 and TRBJ2-7; D is tentatively TRBD1 or TRBD2 (5 bases each). The V gene's germline CDR1 is SGHNT and CDR2 YENEEA. The CDR3 covers 13 residues. Trimming took 5 bases from V and 7 from J, leaving 15 bases between them. The DNA for the CDR3 is TGTGCCAGCAGCCGGGACCTCTTCGGGGAGCAGTACTTC. The encoded protein is CASSRDLFGEQYF. The full variable domain, rest sourced from reference TRBV11-3 and TRBJ2-7, is EAGVVQSPRYKIIEKKQPVAFWCNPISGHNTLYWYLQNLGQGPELLIRYENEEAVDDSQLPKDRFSAERLKGVDSTLKIQPAELGDSAVYLCASSRDLFGEQYFGPGTRLTVT.

This clonotype was observed a few times. A much larger clone lies one base from this, so it may be a read error. The rearrangement uses TRBV7-2 and TRBJ2-3; D gene ambiguous. Per the germline V gene, CDR1 is SGHTA and CDR2 is FQGNSA. This CDR3 is 14 amino acids long. Deletions cut 1 base from V and 2 bases from J, with 7 bases between. CDR3 nucleotides: TGTGCCAGCAGCTTAGACGGGTTCACAGATACGCAGTATTTT. Encoded protein: CASSLDGFTDTQYF.

This rearrangement joins TRBV6-2 or TRBV6-3 to TRBJ1-2; 7 bases are a match to TRBD1. Germline V lookup: CDR1 MNHEY, CDR2 SVGEGT. This CDR3 contains 14 residues. The ends lost 0 bases at V and 11 bases at J; junction bases unmatched: 9. The CDR3 bases are TGTGCCAGCAGTTACTCGAGATCTCAGGGGGGATACACCTTC. Encoded protein: CASSYSRSQGGYTF.

This chain joins TRBV7-9 and TRBJ2-7; D gene uncertain. This CDR3 spans 14 amino acids. V lost 4 bases and J lost 2, with 12 bases in between. Germline values: CDR1 SEHNR, CDR2 FQNEAQ (reference sequence). In nucleotides, the CDR3 is TGTGCCAGCAGCTCTCCTGCCCAGCCCTACGAGCAGTACTTC. This codes for CASSSPAQPYEQYF.

This clonotype was found many times. This rearrangement joins TRBV15 to TRBJ2-1; D possibly corresponds to TRBD2 (6 bases). Germline V CDR1 and CDR2: LNHNV, YYDKDF (reference sequence). V lost 3 bases, J lost 5 bases, and 11 bases lay in between. The CDR3 is 14 residues long. CDR3 in DNA: TGTGCCACCAGCAGGACGGACTACCACAATGAGCAGTTCTTC. Translation: CATSRTDYHNEQFF.